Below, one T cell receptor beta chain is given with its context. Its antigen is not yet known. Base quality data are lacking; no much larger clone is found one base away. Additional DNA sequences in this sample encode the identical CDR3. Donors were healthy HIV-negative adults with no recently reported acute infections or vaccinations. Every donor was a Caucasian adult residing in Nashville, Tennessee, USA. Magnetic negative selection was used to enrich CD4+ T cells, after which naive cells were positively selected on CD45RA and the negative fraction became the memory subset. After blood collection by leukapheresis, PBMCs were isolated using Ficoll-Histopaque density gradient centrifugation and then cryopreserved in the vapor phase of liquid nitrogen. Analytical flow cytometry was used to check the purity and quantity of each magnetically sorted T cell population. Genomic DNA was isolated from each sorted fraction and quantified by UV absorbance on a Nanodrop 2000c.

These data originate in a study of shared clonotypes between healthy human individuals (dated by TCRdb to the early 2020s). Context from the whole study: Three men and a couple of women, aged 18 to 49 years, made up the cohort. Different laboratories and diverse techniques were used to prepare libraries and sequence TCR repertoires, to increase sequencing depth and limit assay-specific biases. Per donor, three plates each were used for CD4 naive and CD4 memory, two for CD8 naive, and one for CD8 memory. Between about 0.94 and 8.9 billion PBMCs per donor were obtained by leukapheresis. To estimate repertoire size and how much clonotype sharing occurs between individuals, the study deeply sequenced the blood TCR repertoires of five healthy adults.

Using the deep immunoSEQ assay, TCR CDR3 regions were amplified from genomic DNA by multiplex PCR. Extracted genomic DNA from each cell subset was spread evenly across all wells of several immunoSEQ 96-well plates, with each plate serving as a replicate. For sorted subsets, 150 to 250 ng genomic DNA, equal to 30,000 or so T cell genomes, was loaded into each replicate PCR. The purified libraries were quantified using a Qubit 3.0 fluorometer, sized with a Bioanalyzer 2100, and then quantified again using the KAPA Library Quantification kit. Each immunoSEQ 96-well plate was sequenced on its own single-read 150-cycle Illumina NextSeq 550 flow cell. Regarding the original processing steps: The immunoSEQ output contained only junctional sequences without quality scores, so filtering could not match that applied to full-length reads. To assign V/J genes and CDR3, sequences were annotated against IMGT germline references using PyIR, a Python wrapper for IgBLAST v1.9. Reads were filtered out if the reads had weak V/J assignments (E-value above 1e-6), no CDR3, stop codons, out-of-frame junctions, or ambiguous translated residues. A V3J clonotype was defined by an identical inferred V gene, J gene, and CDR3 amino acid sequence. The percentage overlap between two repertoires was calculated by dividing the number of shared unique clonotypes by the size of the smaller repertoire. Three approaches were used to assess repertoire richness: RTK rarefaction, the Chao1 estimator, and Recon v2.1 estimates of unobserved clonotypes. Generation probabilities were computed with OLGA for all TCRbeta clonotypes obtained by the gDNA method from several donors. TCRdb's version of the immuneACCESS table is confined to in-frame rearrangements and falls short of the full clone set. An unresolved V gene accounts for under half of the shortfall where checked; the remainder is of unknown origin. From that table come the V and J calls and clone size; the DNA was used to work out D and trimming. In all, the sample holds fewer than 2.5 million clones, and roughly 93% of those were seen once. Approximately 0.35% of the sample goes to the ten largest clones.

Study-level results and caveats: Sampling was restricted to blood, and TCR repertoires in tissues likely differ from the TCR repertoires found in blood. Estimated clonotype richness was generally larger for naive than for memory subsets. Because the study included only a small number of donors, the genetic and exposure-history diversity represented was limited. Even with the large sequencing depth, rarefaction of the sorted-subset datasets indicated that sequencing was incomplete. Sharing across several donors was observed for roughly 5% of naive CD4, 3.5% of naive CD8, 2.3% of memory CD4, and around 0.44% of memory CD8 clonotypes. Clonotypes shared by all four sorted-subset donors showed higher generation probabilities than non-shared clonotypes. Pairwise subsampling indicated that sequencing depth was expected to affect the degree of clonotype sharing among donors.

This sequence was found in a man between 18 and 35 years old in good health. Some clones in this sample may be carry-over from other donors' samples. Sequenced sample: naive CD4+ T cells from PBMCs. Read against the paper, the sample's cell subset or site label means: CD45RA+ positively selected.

In nucleotide form, the sequence is TGTGCCAGCAGTTTAAGTCAGGGGACCTACGAGCAGTACTTC. It encodes CASSLSQGTYEQYF. The V gene is TRBV28 and the J gene is TRBJ2-7, and TRBD1 may be the D gene, going by 6 matching bases. The CDR3 spans 14 residues, from the cysteine through the phenylalanine. The kept DNA is CDR3 alone, 42 bases in frame from the first base. The junction carries 10 bases between V and J, which are trimmed by 2 bases and 2 bases respectively. From the germline V gene, CDR1 is MDHEN and CDR2 is SYDVKM.